This TCR beta chain was retrieved from a study of T cell clusters in autoimmune cytopenias. One tube held mixed TRB-A and TRB-B primer pools for touch-down PCR. TCRdb reprocessed the multiplex PCR reads, with one entry per CDR3 protein and no DNA. The sample totals about 710 distinct CDR3 sequences; its top ten clones hold around 37%. TRB was amplified from approximately 230 ng of peripheral blood genomic DNA per sample. Germline values: CDR1 SGHRS, CDR2 YFSETQ. This CDR3 has 17 amino acids. These data also formed part of another study, on T cell repertoires in aging, cancer and after chemotherapy.

This chain joins TRBV5-1 and TRBJ2-1. This receptor was obtained from a human donor with an autoimmune cytopenia or autoimmune hepatitis (not recorded which). Sequenced material: peripheral blood. The CDR3 spells CASSSVRLAGGLDEQFF.